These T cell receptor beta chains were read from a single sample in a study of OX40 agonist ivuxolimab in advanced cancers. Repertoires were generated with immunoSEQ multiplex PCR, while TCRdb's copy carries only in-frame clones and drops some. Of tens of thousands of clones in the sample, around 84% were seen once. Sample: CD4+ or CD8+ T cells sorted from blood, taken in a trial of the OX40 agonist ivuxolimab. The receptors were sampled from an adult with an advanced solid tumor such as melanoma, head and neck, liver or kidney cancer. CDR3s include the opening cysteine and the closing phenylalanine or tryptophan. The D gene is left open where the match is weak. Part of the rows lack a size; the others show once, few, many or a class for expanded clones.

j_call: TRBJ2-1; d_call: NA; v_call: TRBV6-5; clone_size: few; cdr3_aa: CASSYIDEQFF; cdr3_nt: TGTGCCAGCAGTTACATCGATGAGCAGTTCTTC
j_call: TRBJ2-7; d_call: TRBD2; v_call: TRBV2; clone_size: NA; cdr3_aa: CASSEPGTKYEQYF; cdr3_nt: TGTGCCAGCAGTGAGCCCGGGACTAAATACGAGCAGTACTTC
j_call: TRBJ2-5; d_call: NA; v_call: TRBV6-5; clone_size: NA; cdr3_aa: CASSPIASGETQYF; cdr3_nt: TGTGCCAGCAGCCCTATAGCGTCCGGGGAGACCCAGTACTTC
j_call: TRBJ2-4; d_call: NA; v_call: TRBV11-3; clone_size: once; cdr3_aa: CASSLAGRPNIQYF; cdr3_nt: TGTGCCAGCAGCTTAGCAGGGAGGCCTAACATTCAGTACTTC
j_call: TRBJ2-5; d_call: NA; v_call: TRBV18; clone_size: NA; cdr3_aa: CASSLEWQETQYF; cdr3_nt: TGTGCCAGCTCACTAGAGTGGCAAGAGACCCAGTACTTC
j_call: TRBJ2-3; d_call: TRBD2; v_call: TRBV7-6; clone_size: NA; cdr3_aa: CASSLAQLAGDLHTQYF; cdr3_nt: TGTGCCAGCAGCTTAGCGCAACTAGCGGGAGACCTACATACGCAGTATTTT
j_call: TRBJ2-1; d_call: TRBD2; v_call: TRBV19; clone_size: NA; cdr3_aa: CATLARTSGVYNEQFF; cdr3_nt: TGTGCCACCCTCGCTAGGACTAGCGGGGTTTACAATGAGCAGTTCTTC
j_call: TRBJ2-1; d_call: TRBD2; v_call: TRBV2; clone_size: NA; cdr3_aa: CASSAGLDYNEQFF; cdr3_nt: TGTGCCAGCAGTGCGGGACTAGATTACAATGAGCAGTTCTTC
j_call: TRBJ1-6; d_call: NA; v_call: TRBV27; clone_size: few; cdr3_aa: CASSLLGNSPLHF; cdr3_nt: TGTGCCAGCAGTTTATTGGGGAATTCACCCCTCCACTTT
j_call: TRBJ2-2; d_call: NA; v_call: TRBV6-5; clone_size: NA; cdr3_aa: CASSHQGLNTGELFF; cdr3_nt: TGTGCCAGCAGTCACCAGGGGTTGAACACCGGGGAGCTGTTTTTT
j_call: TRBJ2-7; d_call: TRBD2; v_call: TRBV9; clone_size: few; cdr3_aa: CASSATSDPVKQYF; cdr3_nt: TGTGCCAGCAGCGCAACTAGCGACCCCGTGAAGCAGTACTTC
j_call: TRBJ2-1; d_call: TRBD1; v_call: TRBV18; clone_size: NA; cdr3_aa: CASSLGQGNNEQFF; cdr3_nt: TGTGCCAGCTCACTAGGACAGGGGAACAATGAGCAGTTCTTC
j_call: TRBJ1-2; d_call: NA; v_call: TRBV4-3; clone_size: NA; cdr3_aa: CASSQERNYGYTF; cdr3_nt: TGCGCCAGCAGCCAAGAGAGAAACTATGGCTACACCTTC
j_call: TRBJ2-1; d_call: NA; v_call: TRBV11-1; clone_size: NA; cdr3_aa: CASSLVGLEYNEQFF; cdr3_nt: TGTGCCAGCAGCTTAGTAGGGTTGGAATACAATGAGCAGTTCTTC
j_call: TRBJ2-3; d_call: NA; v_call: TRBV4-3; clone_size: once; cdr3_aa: CASSQVGGSFTDTQYF; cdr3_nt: TGCGCCAGCAGCCAAGTTGGGGGATCGTTCACAGATACGCAGTATTTT
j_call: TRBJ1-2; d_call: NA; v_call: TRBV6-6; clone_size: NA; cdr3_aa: CASRTGTPGGYTF; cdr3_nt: TGTGCCAGCAGAACCGGGACGCCTGGTGGCTACACCTTC
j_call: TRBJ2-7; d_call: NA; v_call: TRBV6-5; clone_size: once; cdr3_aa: CASSYKDSTYEQYF; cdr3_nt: TGTGCCAGCAGTTACAAAGACAGCACCTACGAGCAGTACTTC
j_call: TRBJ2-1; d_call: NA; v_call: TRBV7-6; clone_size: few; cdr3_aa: CASSLLGASSYNEQFF; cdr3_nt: TGTGCCAGCAGCTTACTGGGGGCTAGCTCCTACAATGAGCAGTTCTTC
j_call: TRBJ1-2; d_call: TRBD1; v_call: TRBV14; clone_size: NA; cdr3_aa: CASSQEPGTGPLYGYTF; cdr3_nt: TGTGCCAGCAGCCAAGAACCCGGGACAGGGCCCCTCTATGGCTACACCTTC
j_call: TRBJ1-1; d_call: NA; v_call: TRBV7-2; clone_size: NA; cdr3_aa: CASSLVGGMNTEAFF; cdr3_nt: TGTGCCAGCAGCTTAGTCGGTGGGATGAACACTGAAGCTTTCTTT
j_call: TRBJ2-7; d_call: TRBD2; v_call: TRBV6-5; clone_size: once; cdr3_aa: CASRPGSGGEYEQYF; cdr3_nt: TGTGCCAGCAGGCCCGGGAGCGGGGGTGAATACGAGCAGTACTTC
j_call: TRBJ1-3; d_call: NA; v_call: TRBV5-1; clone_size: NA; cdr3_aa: CASSLLAFAGNTIYF; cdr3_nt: TGCGCCAGCAGCTTATTGGCCTTCGCTGGAAACACCATATATTTT
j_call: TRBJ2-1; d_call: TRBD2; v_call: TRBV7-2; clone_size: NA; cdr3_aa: CASSLQRGGWSEQFF; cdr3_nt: TGTGCCAGCAGCTTGCAGCGGGGGGGATGGAGTGAGCAGTTCTTC
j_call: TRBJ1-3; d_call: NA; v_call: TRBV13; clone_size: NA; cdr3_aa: CASSLDSDWREERGNTIYF; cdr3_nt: TGTGCCAGCAGCTTAGATAGCGACTGGAGGGAAGAAAGGGGAAACACCATATATTTT
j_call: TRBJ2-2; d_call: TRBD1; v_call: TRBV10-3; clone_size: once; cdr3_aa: CAITLGQANTGELFF; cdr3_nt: TGTGCCATCACCCTAGGACAGGCGAACACCGGGGAGCTGTTTTTT
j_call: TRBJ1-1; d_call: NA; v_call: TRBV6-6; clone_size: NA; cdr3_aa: CASSYGVGTEAFF; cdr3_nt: TGTGCCAGCAGTTACGGGGTCGGCACTGAAGCTTTCTTT
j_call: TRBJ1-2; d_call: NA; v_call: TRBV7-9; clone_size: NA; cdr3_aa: CASSWTDNYGYTF; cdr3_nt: TGTGCCAGCAGCTGGACAGACAACTATGGCTACACCTTC
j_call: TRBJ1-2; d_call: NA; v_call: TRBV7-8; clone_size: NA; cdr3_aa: CASSSSPPSGGYTF; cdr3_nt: TGTGCCAGCAGCTCCTCCCCACCCTCCGGGGGCTACACCTTC
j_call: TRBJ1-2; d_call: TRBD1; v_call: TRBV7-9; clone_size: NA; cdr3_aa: CASSLQGAGYGYTF; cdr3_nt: TGTGCCAGCAGCTTACAGGGGGCTGGCTATGGCTACACCTTC
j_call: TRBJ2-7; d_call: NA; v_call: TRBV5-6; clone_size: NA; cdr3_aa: CASSLGFFPGELTHEQYF; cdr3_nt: TGTGCCAGCAGCTTGGGGTTTTTTCCGGGGGAACTCACCCATGAGCAGTACTTC
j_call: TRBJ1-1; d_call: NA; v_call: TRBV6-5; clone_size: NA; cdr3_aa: CASSYSAGDTEAFF; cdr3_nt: TGTGCCAGCAGTTACTCAGCAGGGGACACTGAAGCTTTCTTT
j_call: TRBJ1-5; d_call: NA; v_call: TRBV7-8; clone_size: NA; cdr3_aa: CASCYGGFQPQHF; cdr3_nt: TGTGCCAGCTGTTACGGTGGGTTTCAGCCCCAGCATTTT
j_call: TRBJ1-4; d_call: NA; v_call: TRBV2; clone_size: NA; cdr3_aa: CASSEGRGAQIEKLFF; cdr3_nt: TGTGCCAGCAGTGAGGGGAGGGGGGCGCAGATTGAAAAACTGTTTTTT
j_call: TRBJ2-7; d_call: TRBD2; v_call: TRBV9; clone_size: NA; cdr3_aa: CASSSKTEGSGGLYEQYF; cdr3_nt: TGTGCCAGCAGCTCAAAAACCGAGGGTAGCGGGGGTTTATACGAGCAGTACTTC
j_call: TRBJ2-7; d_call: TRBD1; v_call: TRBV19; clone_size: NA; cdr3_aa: CASSNPRDSSYEQYF; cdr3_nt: TGTGCCAGTAGTAACCCTCGGGACAGCTCCTACGAGCAGTACTTC
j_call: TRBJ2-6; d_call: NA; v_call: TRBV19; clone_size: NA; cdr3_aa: CASSRGPPAGGANVLTF; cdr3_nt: TGTGCCAGTAGTAGGGGTCCCCCGGCGGGTGGGGCCAACGTCCTGACTTTC
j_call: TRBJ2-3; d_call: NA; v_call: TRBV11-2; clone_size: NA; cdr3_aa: CASSLTIALADTQYF; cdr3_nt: TGTGCCAGCAGCTTAACGATTGCCTTAGCAGATACGCAGTATTTT
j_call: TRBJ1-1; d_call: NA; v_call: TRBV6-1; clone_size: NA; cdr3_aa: CASSEAQGLGAFF; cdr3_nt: TGTGCCAGCAGTGAAGCGCAGGGACTTGGGGCTTTCTTT
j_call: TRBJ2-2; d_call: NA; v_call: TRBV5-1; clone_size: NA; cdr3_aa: CASNPPGEHTGELFF; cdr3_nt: TGCGCCAGCAACCCACCCGGAGAGCACACCGGGGAGCTGTTTTTT
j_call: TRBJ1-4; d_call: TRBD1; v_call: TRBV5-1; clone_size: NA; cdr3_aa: CASRQISGTGNEKLFF; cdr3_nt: TGCGCCAGCAGACAGATCTCCGGGACAGGGAATGAAAAACTGTTTTTT
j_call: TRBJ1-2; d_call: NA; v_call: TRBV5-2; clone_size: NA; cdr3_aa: CASKTTRERKTYGYTF; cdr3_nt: TGTGCCAGCAAGACCACCCGAGAGAGAAAGACCTATGGCTACACCTTC
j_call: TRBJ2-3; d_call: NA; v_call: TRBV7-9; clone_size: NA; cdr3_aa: CTSSHGVEYTQYF; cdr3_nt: TGTACCAGCAGCCATGGAGTTGAGTATACGCAGTATTTT
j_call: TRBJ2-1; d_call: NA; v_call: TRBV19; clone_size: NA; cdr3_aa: CASSMGGRYNEQFF; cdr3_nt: TGTGCCAGTAGTATGGGAGGACGATACAATGAGCAGTTCTTC
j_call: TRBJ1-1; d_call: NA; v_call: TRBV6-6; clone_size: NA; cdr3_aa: CASSRQMNTEAFF; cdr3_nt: TGTGCCAGCAGTCGTCAAATGAACACTGAAGCTTTCTTT
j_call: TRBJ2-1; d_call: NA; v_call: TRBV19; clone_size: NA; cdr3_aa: CASSIPAGNEQFF; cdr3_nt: TGTGCCAGTAGTATCCCCGCCGGCAATGAGCAGTTCTTC
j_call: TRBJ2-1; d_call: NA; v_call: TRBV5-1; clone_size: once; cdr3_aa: CASSLGDISYNEQFF; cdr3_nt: TGCGCCAGCAGCTTGGGGGACATATCCTACAATGAGCAGTTCTTC